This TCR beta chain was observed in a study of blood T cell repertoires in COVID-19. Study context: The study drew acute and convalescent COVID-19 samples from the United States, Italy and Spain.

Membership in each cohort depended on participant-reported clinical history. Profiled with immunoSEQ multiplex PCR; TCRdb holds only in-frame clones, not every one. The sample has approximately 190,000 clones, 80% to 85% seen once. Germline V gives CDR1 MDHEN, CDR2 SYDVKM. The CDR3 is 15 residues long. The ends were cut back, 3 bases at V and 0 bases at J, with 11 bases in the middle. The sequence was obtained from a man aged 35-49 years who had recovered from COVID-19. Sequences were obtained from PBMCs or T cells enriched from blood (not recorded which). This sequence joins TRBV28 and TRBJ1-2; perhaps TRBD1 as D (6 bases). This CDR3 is CASSFPDRANYGYTF. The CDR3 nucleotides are TGTGCCAGCAGTTTCCCGGACAGAGCTAACTATGGCTACACCTTC.